These T cell receptor beta chains were read from a single sample in a study of blood T cell repertoires in COVID-19. The data were produced by immunoSEQ multiplex PCR, yet TCRdb's version contains in-frame clones alone and is incomplete. There are 380,000 or so clones in the sample; 88% occur only once, and roughly 2% lies in the top ten. Sequencing was done on a sample of PBMCs or T cells enriched from blood (not recorded which). The receptors come from a woman aged 40-49 years with acute COVID-19. The CDR3 runs from the conserved cysteine through the conserved F or W. D genes are given only for firm matches. Only some rows state a clone size, as once, few, many or a class for expanded clones.

clone_size	j_call	v_call	d_call	cdr3_aa	cdr3_nt
-	TRBJ2-7	TRBV6-5	TRBD1	CASTPSRDRPYEQYF	TGTGCCAGCACCCCCAGCCGGGACAGACCCTACGAGCAGTACTTC
-	TRBJ1-4	TRBV28	-	CASSLGGVNEKLFF	TGTGCCAGCAGTTTAGGAGGGGTTAATGAAAAACTGTTTTTT
-	TRBJ1-2	TRBV9	-	CASSVMGQGSGYTF	TGTGCCAGCAGCGTCATGGGTCAGGGGAGTGGCTACACCTTC
-	TRBJ1-6	TRBV5-1	TRBD1	CASSRDRVYPLHF	TGCGCCAGCAGCCGGGACAGGGTTTATCCCCTCCACTTT
-	TRBJ2-2	TRBV6-4	TRBD1	CASSVPDRARTGELFF	TGTGCCAGCAGTGTACCGGACAGGGCCCGCACCGGGGAGCTGTTTTTT
-	TRBJ1-5	TRBV28	TRBD1	CASSRPGQGFNQPQHF	TGTGCCAGCAGCCGCCCGGGACAGGGTTTCAATCAGCCCCAGCATTTT
once	TRBJ2-2	TRBV9	-	CASSASGLTSTGELFF	TGTGCCAGCAGCGCTTCAGGGTTGACTAGCACCGGGGAGCTGTTTTTT
-	TRBJ2-7	TRBV14	TRBD1	CASSKNRGRYEQYF	TGTGCCAGCAGTAAAAACAGGGGACGCTACGAGCAGTACTTC
-	TRBJ1-1	TRBV30	TRBD1	CAWRGQLNTEAFF	TGTGCCTGGAGGGGACAGCTGAACACTGAAGCTTTCTTT
few	TRBJ2-7	TRBV7-9	TRBD1	CASSSYLQGRYEQYF	TGTGCCAGCAGCTCGTATCTACAGGGGCGGTACGAGCAGTACTTC
-	TRBJ1-6	TRBV6-5	-	CASRHGDNSPLHF	TGTGCCAGCCGACACGGTGATAATTCACCCCTCCACTTT
-	TRBJ2-4	TRBV5-5	-	CASSFWGENIQYF	TGTGCCAGCAGCTTTTGGGGGGAAAACATTCAGTACTTC
few	TRBJ1-1	TRBV19	TRBD1	CASSKTGWMAEAFF	TGTGCCAGTAGTAAGACAGGGTGGATGGCTGAAGCTTTCTTT
-	TRBJ1-5	TRBV19	-	CASSPRGEGYSNQPQHF	TGTGCCAGTAGTCCACGGGGGGAGGGGTATAGCAATCAGCCCCAGCATTTT
few	TRBJ1-3	TRBV7-9	-	CASMVGFGNTIYF	TGTGCCAGCATGGTCGGTTTTGGAAACACCATATATTTT
-	TRBJ2-2	TRBV4-1	TRBD1	CASSQEPVTGSAGGELFF	TGCGCCAGCAGCCAAGAACCGGTGACAGGGAGTGCGGGCGGGGAGCTGTTTTTT
-	TRBJ2-7	TRBV29-1	-	CSVEAGQFYEQYF	TGCAGCGTCGAAGCGGGACAGTTCTACGAGCAGTACTTC
-	TRBJ2-3	TRBV6-4	-	CASSEGDGDTQYF	TGTGCCAGCAGTGAAGGAGATGGGGATACGCAGTATTTT
-	TRBJ1-1	TRBV7-9	-	CASSYDAGRVTEAFF	TGTGCCAGCAGCTATGATGCGGGGCGAGTCACTGAAGCTTTCTTT
-	TRBJ1-5	TRBV19	-	CASSIAPQGTGPQHF	TGTGCCAGTAGTATAGCCCCACAGGGTACGGGGCCCCAGCATTTT
-	TRBJ2-1	TRBV19	-	CASSLGTKNTQGEQFF	TGTGCCAGTAGTCTGGGGACAAAGAACACGCAGGGTGAGCAGTTCTTC
-	TRBJ1-2	TRBV19	-	CASSAQRENYGYTF	TGTGCCAGTAGTGCCCAACGGGAGAACTATGGCTACACCTTC
-	TRBJ2-3	TRBV6-5	-	CASSYSWGVSTDTQYF	TGTGCCAGCAGTTACTCTTGGGGGGTGAGCACAGATACGCAGTATTTT
-	TRBJ1-5	TRBV30	-	CAWSWGDQPQHF	TGTGCCTGGAGTTGGGGGGATCAGCCCCAGCATTTT
-	TRBJ2-2	TRBV25-1	TRBD2	CASSELAGNTGELFF	TGTGCCAGCAGTGAACTAGCGGGGAACACCGGGGAGCTGTTTTTT
-	TRBJ1-4	TRBV6-1	-	CASSDQGLGEKLFF	TGTGCCAGCAGTGATCAGGGTCTTGGTGAAAAACTGTTTTTT
-	TRBJ1-6	TRBV19	-	CASSIVGINSPLHF	TGTGCCAGTAGTATCGTCGGGATTAATTCACCCCTCCACTTT
-	TRBJ1-4	TRBV10-3	-	CAISESRNEKLFF	TGTGCCATCAGTGAGTCGCGGAATGAAAAACTGTTTTTT
-	TRBJ2-7	TRBV5-1	-	CASKGVDEQYF	TGCGCCAGCAAGGGGGTGGACGAGCAGTACTTC
-	TRBJ1-5	TRBV5-8	-	CASSLSAGNQPQHF	TGTGCCAGCAGCTTGTCGGCAGGGAATCAGCCCCAGCATTTT
-	TRBJ2-7	TRBV30	-	CAWSVFSPGEQYF	TGTGCCTGGAGTGTTTTCTCTCCCGGGGAGCAGTACTTC
-	TRBJ2-7	TRBV7-6	TRBD2	CASSYQSGGTSEQYF	TGTGCCAGCAGCTATCAGAGCGGGGGGACGAGCGAGCAGTACTTC
-	TRBJ1-4	TRBV7-9	TRBD1	CASRLLGQGKAEKLFF	TGTGCCAGCAGATTATTGGGACAGGGGAAGGCTGAAAAACTGTTTTTT
-	TRBJ1-6	TRBV7-8	-	CASSLERGTIHSPLHF	TGTGCCAGCAGCTTAGAACGGGGGACCATCCATTCACCCCTCCACTTT
-	TRBJ1-6	TRBV5-1	-	CASSQGGDLSPLHF	TGCGCCAGCAGCCAAGGGGGGGACCTTTCACCCCTCCACTTT
-	TRBJ2-2	TRBV3-1/TRBV3-2	-	CASSQERSGSTGELFF	TGTGCCAGCAGCCAAGAGCGGTCGGGTTCCACCGGGGAGCTGTTTTTT
-	TRBJ2-5	TRBV5-4	-	CASSLVGGAETQYF	TGTGCCAGCAGCTTGGTTGGGGGGGCCGAGACCCAGTACTTC